The 21 T cell receptor beta chains below all came from one sample that was sequenced in a study of shared T cell receptors in the human thymus. Method: immunoSEQ multiplex PCR; TCRdb's copy keeps in-frame clones and lacks some. The profile shows 65,000 to 70,000 clones, roughly 96% of them singletons. Sequenced input: thymocytes. The receptors shown here come from a human donor.

This sequence joins TRBV4-1 and TRBJ2-2; D remains ambiguous. CDR1 is MGHRA, CDR2 YSYEKL, per germline. This CDR3 region has 16 residues. V lost 0 bases and J lost 0, with 8 bases in between. CDR3 nucleotides: TGCGCCAGCAGCCAAGATGTAGAACCGAACACCGGGGAGCTGTTTTTT. Protein sequence: CASSQDVEPNTGELFF.

The chain carries TRBV4-3 and TRBJ2-1; no firm D call. Germline values: CDR1 LGHNA, CDR2 YSLEER. The V gene lost 3 bases and the J gene lost 3 bases, with 27 bases spanning the gap. The CDR3 contains 20 residues. CDR3 loop: CASSHFNPVGWRGDYNEQFF. The CDR3 DNA reads as TGCGCCAGCAGCCATTTTAACCCCGTTGGGTGGCGAGGCGACTACAATGAGCAGTTCTTC.

This chain links TRBV7-2 with TRBJ2-1; 10 nucleotides agree with TRBD2. The V gene's germline CDR1 is SGHTA and CDR2 FQGNSA. The CDR3 extends over 17 amino acids. J gave up 0 bases and V 9 bases, and 11 bases lay outside the gene matches. CDR3 DNA: TGTGCCAGTGGGAAGCGGGGGGGCCTTAGCTCCTACAATGAGCAGTTCTTC. Translation gives CASGKRGGLSSYNEQFF.

V usage is TRBV5-8 and J usage is TRBJ1-2, with 7 bases lining up with TRBD1. J lost 3 bases, V lost 4 bases, and 6 bases had no gene match. From germline, CDR1 is SGHTS and CDR2 YDEGEE. This CDR3 spans 14 amino acids. The CDR3 nucleotides are TGTGCCAGCAGCCCCACAGGGGAGGACTATGGCTACACCTTC. Protein sequence: CASSPTGEDYGYTF. Looking up the rest from reference TRBV5-8 and TRBJ1-2 gives the full variable domain: EAGVTQSPTHLIKTRGQQATLRCSPISGHTSVYWYQQALGLGLQFLLWYDEGEERNRGNFPPRFSGRQFPNYSSELNVNALELEDSALYLCASSPTGEDYGYTFGSGTRLTVV.

The V gene is TRBV4-2, the J gene TRBJ2-3; D unclear. Deletions cut 0 bases from V and 2 bases from J, with 9 bases between. Germline V gives CDR1 LGHNA, CDR2 YNFKEQ. The CDR3 runs 15 residues. CDR3 amino acids: CASSQDELNTDTQYF. CDR3 sequence (DNA): TGTGCCAGCAGCCAAGATGAACTCAACACAGATACGCAGTATTTT.

This clone was detected only once. The rearrangement links TRBV2 to TRBJ2-7; 9 bases match TRBD2. Trimming cost V 4 bases and J 5 bases; bases outside gene matches: 9. The CDR3 has 15 amino acids. CDR1 is SNHLY and CDR2 is FYNNEI in the germline V gene. CDR3 DNA sequence: TGTGCCAGCAGTGGAAGTCGGCGGGGGGGCCACGAGCAGTACTTC. Its protein is CASSGSRRGGHEQYF.

This clone showed up just once. The chain joins TRBV5-6 to TRBJ1-6; 7 bases align to TRBD1. Germline-derived CDR1 and CDR2 are SGHDT and YYEEEE. CDR3 length: 15 residues. J lost 7 bases, V lost 0 bases, and 4 bases had no gene match. The CDR3 coding sequence is TGTGCCAGCAGCTTGGGGACAGGAGTGAATTCACCCCTCCACTTT. Residues: CASSLGTGVNSPLHF.

The chain joins TRBV5-1 to TRBJ2-1, with D maybe TRBD2 (6 bases). The CDR3 length is 15 residues. V lost 0 bases and J lost 5, with 12 bases in between. Germline V lookup: CDR1 SGHRS, CDR2 YFSETQ. CDR3 in amino acids: CASSLDSGGNNEQFF. In DNA form, the CDR3 reads TGCGCCAGCAGCTTGGATTCCGGGGGAAACAATGAGCAGTTCTTC.

This clone was observed a single time. The chain combines TRBV7-9 with TRBJ1-6; D gene unclear. The V and J ends lost 5 bases and 3 bases respectively, with 2 bases between them. The V gene's germline CDR1 is SEHNR and CDR2 FQNEAQ (reference sequence). The CDR3 length is 12 residues. CDR3 sequence reads: CASSLYNSPLHF. DNA for the CDR3: TGTGCCAGCAGCCTCTATAATTCACCCCTCCACTTT.

The chain couples TRBV4-3 to TRBJ2-7; 7 positions agree with TRBD1. The CDR3 sequence is 16 residues long. The junction had 10 bases not matched to a gene; V was cut back by 2 bases and J by 3 bases. CDR1 and CDR2 (germline): LGHNA, YSLEER. CDR3 bases: TGCGCCAGCAGCCAAAAAGAGAGACAGGGCATCTACGAGCAGTACTTC. Translating gives CASSQKERQGIYEQYF.

The chain links TRBV11-1 to TRBJ2-3; D tentatively fits TRBD1 or TRBD2 (5 bases each). Germline assignment: CDR1 SGHAT and CDR2 FQDESV (reference sequence). The CDR3 spans 16 residues. V shed 4 bases and J shed 2 bases, with 16 bases lying between them. DNA for the CDR3: TGTGCCAGCAGCTCACCGGGACCCCTCTTCACAGATACGCAGTATTTT. This encodes CASSSPGPLFTDTQYF.

This chain joins TRBV5-6 and TRBJ1-2; D call uncertain. This CDR3 region has 14 residues. Looked up from germline, CDR1 is SGHDT and CDR2 is YYEEEE. The ends were cut back, 4 bases at V and 8 bases at J, with 18 bases in the middle. Here the CDR3 DNA reads TGTGCCAGCAGCCCGGCGACGGCGACTCGCGGCTACACCTTC. It codes for CASSPATATRGYTF.

The chain links TRBV27 to TRBJ2-7; tentative D call: TRBD1 (6 bases). Trimming cost V 4 bases and J 1 base, with 20 bases left between them. This CDR3 is built from 17 residues. Germline CDR1 MNHEY, CDR2 SMNVEV (reference sequence). CDR3 protein: CASSSGFDRTTSYEQYF. The CDR3 DNA reads TGTGCCAGCAGTTCCGGGTTCGACAGGACAACTTCCTACGAGCAGTACTTC.

The V gene is TRBV5-1, the J gene TRBJ2-1; 7 bases fit TRBD2. Germline V gives CDR1 SGHRS, CDR2 YFSETQ. Trimming took 6 bases from V and 4 from J; bases not matched to a gene: 10. This CDR3 spans 15 amino acids. For the CDR3, the DNA is TGCGCCAGCAAATTGCGTGCGGGGGATTACAATGAGCAGTTCTTC. It is translated as CASKLRAGDYNEQFF.

The chain has TRBV13 and TRBJ2-7, with D possibly TRBD1 on 5 matching bases. Germline CDR1 and CDR2: PRHDT and FYEKMQ (reference sequence). This CDR3 is built from 14 residues. Trimming took off 5 bases at V and 1 base at J, with 12 bases between the two ends. The CDR3 spells CASSVRDPSYEQYF. DNA of the CDR3: TGTGCCAGCAGCGTCAGGGATCCGTCCTACGAGCAGTACTTC.

This clone appeared once. This chain connects TRBV4-1 to TRBJ1-2; 7 positions match TRBD1. The CDR3 is made up of 15 amino acids. CDR1 MGHRA and CDR2 YSYEKL come from the germline V gene. V trimming: 1 base; J trimming: 6 bases; junction bases outside the gene matches: 8. CDR3 in DNA: TGCGCCAGCAGCCAAGTAAAACAGGGGATCCATGGCTACACCTTC. Its protein product is CASSQVKQGIHGYTF.

The rearrangement uses TRBV5-4 and TRBJ1-5; possibly TRBD1 for D (5 bases). Per the germline V gene, CDR1 is SGHNT and CDR2 is YYREEE (reference sequence). V was pared by 1 base and J by 4 bases, with 12 bases between. The CDR3 has 15 amino acids. The CDR3 reads CASSLNGTGNQPQHF. CDR3 in DNA: TGTGCCAGCAGCTTGAACGGGACGGGGAATCAGCCCCAGCATTTT.

V and J are TRBV30 and TRBJ2-7, with 8 nucleotides matching TRBD1. The CDR3 contains 15 residues. With 1 base clipped from V and 0 bases from J, the junction kept 5 bases outside the gene matches. Germline V gene sequence: CDR1 GTSNPN, CDR2 SVGIG (reference sequence). As DNA, the CDR3 is TGTGCCTGGAGTGAACGGACAGGGACCTCCTACGAGCAGTACTTC. Translating gives CAWSERTGTSYEQYF.

CDR3 in DNA: TGCGCCAGCAGCCAAGATCGGGAGCAGGCAACCCTTAACTATGGCTACACCTTC. This gives the protein CASSQDREQATLNYGYTF. V is TRBV4-3 and J is TRBJ1-2; D is ambiguous. Trimming stripped 0 bases from V and 1 base from J, with 18 bases between. The CDR3 length is 18 residues. CDR1 and CDR2 (germline): LGHNA, YSLEER.

This chain joins TRBV29-1 and TRBJ1-1; TRBD1 matches 9 bases. The germline gives CDR1 SQVTM, CDR2 ANQGSEA. This CDR3 has 15 amino acids. The junction had 8 bases not matched to a gene; V was cut back by 2 bases and J by 4 bases. In nucleotides, the CDR3 is TGCAGCGTTGAAATAGGGACAGGGCGGGCCACTGAAGCTTTCTTT. Its protein is CSVEIGTGRATEAFF.

This clone was detected only once. The chain employs TRBV18 and TRBJ2-7; D unresolved. Trimming left V 7 bases short and J 2 bases short, with 12 bases between. This CDR3 has 13 amino acids. CDR1 and CDR2 from the germline V gene are KGHSH and LQKENI. The CDR3: CASLGRSPYEQYF. The CDR3 DNA is TGTGCCAGCTTAGGCAGGTCCCCCTACGAGCAGTACTTC.